The subject of this entry is one T cell receptor (beta chain). Its antigen is not identified. The PCR used 60 Vbeta and 13 Jbeta primers. Here immunoSEQ multiplex PCR was the method, and the copy in TCRdb shows in-frame clones only, minus some. The table has approximately 120,000 clones, roughly 80% seen once; the top ten hold approximately 1.2%. V lost 2 bases to trimming and J lost 4 bases; unmatched junction nucleotides: 4. Germline CDR1 and CDR2: MNHNY and SVGAGI (reference sequence). The CDR3 is made up of 14 amino acids. The data were obtained in a study of cytomegalovirus exposure and HLA in healthy donors. Findings of the study overall: In terms of immune exposure information, only CMV serostatus was available.

The clonotype originates from a man aged 50 to 60 in good health and CMV-seronegative. The sequencing input was PBMCs. The chain joins TRBV6-6 to TRBJ1-2; 7 bases map to TRBD1. CDR3 protein: CASSYGGTVYGYTF. CDR3 sequence (DNA): TGTGCCAGCAGTTACGGCGGGACAGTCTATGGCTACACCTTC.